This T cell receptor beta chain was documented in a study of T cells in localized non-small cell lung cancer. This CDR3 contains 12 residues. CDR1 is SQVTM and CDR2 is ANQGSEA in the germline V gene. The V end lost 1 base, the J end lost 11 bases, and 14 bases lay between the germline ends. Only in-frame clones appear in the TCRdb table, and some are missing; sequencing was by immunoSEQ multiplex PCR. The sample carries about 2,000 clones, about 19% recorded once. The sequence was collected from a male donor at least 60 years old with stage I lung adenocarcinoma. This rearrangement joins TRBV29-1 to TRBJ1-1; a weak D match, TRBD1 (5 bases). The sample was lung tumor tissue, taken before any cancer treatment. This CDR3 is CSVEGGSGGAFF. Written as DNA, the CDR3 is TGCAGCGTTGAAGGAGGGTCCGGGGGGGCTTTCTTT.